In this sample, the clone carrying this T cell receptor (beta chain) turned up a few times. No antigen is known for it. These data originate in a study of T-cell memory formation after mild COVID-19. About the study: TCR clusters were mostly confined to one donor each.

Study-level points and caveats: CD4/CD8 balance characterized clones contracting day 15 to 85, and CD4+ skew characterized later expanders.

TCRdb re-derived calls from the 5' RACE reads in MiXCR, one entry per CDR3 protein. The table includes under 250,000 distinct CDR3 sequences, 15% to 17% detected once. Trimming at V came to 3 bases and at J to 1 base, leaving 5 bases not matched to a gene. The germline CDR1 and CDR2 sequences are LNHDA and SQIVND (reference sequence). This CDR3 region has 15 residues. This chain joins TRBV19 and TRBJ2-5; 7 nucleotides match TRBD2. This TCR derives from an adult woman who had mild COVID-19 (a few samples of this study predate the infection). Cell type and time point are not known. Sample: PBMCs or a T cell subset sorted from them (not recorded which). CDR3 nucleotide sequence: TGTGCCAGTAGTATCGGGACTAACCGCCAAGAGACCCAGTACTTC. This sequence encodes CASSIGTNRQETQYF.